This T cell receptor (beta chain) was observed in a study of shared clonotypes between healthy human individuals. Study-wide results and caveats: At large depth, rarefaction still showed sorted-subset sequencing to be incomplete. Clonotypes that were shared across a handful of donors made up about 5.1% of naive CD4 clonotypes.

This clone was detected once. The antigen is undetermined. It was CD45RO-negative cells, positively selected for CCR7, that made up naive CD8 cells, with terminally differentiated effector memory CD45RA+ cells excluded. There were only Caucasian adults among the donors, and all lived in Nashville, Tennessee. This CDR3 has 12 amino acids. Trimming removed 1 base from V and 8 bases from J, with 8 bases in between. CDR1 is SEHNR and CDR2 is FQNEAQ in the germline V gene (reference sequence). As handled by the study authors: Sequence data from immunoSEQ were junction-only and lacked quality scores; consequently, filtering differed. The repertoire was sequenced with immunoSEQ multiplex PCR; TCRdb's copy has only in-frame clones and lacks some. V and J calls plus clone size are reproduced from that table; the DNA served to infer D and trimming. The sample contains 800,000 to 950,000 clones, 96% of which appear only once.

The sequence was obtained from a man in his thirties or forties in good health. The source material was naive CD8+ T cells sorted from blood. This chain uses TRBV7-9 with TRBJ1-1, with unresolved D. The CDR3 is CASSLGRFEAFF. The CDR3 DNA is TGTGCCAGCAGCTTAGGACGGTTCGAAGCTTTCTTT.